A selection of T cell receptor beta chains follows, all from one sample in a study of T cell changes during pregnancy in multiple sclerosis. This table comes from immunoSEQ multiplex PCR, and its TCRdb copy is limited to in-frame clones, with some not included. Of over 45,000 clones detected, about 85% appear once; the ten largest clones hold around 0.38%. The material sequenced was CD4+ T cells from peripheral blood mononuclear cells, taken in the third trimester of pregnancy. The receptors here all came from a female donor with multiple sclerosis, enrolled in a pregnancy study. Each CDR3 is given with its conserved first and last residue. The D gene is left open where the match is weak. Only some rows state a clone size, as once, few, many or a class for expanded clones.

CASSLFLAGNTGELFF | TGCGCCAGCAGCTTGTTTCTAGCGGGCAACACCGGGGAGCTGTTTTTT | 16 | TRBJ2-2 | - | TRBD2 | TRBV5-1
CASSPLQNTGELFF | TGTGCCAGCTCACCACTACAGAACACCGGGGAGCTGTTTTTT | 14 | TRBJ2-2 | - | - | TRBV18
CASSTGGSYNEQFF | TGTGCCAGTAGCACAGGGGGGTCCTACAATGAGCAGTTCTTC | 14 | TRBJ2-1 | once | TRBD1 | TRBV19
CASSSQGHKNIQYF | TGTGCCAGCAGCTCTCAGGGGCATAAAAACATTCAGTACTTC | 14 | TRBJ2-4 | - | - | TRBV7-9
CASTAGGRLYGEQFF | TGTGCCTCCACAGCAGGGGGCCGATTATACGGTGAGCAGTTCTTC | 15 | TRBJ2-1 | - | TRBD1 | TRBV30
CASSLVPGGQETQYF | TGTGCCAGCAGCTTAGTACCGGGGGGGCAAGAGACCCAGTACTTC | 15 | TRBJ2-5 | - | TRBD2 | TRBV7-7
CSVEIAGGSETQYF | TGCAGCGTTGAGATAGCGGGAGGCTCCGAGACCCAGTACTTC | 14 | TRBJ2-5 | - | TRBD2 | TRBV29-1
CASSRLGGRETQYF | TGTGCCAGCAGCCGTCTCGGGGGGCGGGAGACCCAGTACTTC | 14 | TRBJ2-5 | - | - | TRBV28
CASSYSGTFGGYTF | TGCGCCAGCAGTTATTCCGGGACATTCGGTGGCTACACCTTC | 14 | TRBJ1-2 | - | - | TRBV5-1
CASSPGTSGYEQYF | TGTGCCAGCAGCCCTGGGACTAGCGGGTACGAGCAGTACTTC | 14 | TRBJ2-7 | - | TRBD2 | TRBV11-2
CASSIDLGLSFRELFF | TGTGCCAGTAGTATAGATTTGGGGCTCTCGTTCCGGGAGCTGTTTTTT | 16 | TRBJ2-2 | - | - | TRBV19
CASSYSGLNSNQPQHF | TGTGCCAGCAGTTACTCGGGCCTTAATAGCAATCAGCCCCAGCATTTT | 16 | TRBJ1-5 | once | - | TRBV6-6
CASSPQAGTSYGYTF | TGTGCCAGCAGCCCCCAAGCCGGGACATCGTATGGCTACACCTTC | 15 | TRBJ1-2 | - | - | TRBV7-3
CASSLSSGATYEQYF | TGTGCCAGCAGCTTAAGCTCAGGGGCCACCTACGAGCAGTACTTC | 15 | TRBJ2-7 | few | - | TRBV7-2
CASSPPGQGNYGYTF | TGTGCCAGCAGTCCACCGGGACAGGGAAACTATGGCTACACCTTC | 15 | TRBJ1-2 | - | TRBD1 | TRBV6-5